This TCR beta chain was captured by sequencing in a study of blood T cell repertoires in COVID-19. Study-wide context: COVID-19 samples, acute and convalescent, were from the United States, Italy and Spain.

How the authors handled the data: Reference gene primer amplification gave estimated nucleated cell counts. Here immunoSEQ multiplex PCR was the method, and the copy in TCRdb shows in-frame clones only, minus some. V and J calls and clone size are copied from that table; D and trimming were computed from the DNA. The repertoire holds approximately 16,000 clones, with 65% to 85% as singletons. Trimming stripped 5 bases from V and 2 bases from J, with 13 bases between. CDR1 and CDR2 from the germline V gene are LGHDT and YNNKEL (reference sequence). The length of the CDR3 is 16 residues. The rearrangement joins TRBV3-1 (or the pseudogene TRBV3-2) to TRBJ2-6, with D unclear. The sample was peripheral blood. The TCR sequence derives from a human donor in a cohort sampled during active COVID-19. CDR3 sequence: CASSFTPGTGANVLTF. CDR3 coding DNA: TGTGCCAGCAGCTTCACCCCAGGAACTGGGGCCAACGTCCTGACTTTC.